These T cell receptor beta chains were read from a single sample in a study of siplizumab effects on memory and regulatory T cells. Profiled with immunoSEQ multiplex PCR; TCRdb holds only in-frame clones, not every one. This table holds 9,900 or so clones, under 60% found once. Their cognate antigens are unknown. What was sequenced was CFSE-low (dividing) CD4+ T cells sorted from an allogeneic mixed lymphocyte reaction. All receptors derive from a human donor in good health; the cells came from an allogeneic mixed lymphocyte reaction. Each CDR3 is given with its conserved first and last residue. A D gene is named only where the DNA matches it firmly. Clone size is not always given. Where it is, it says once, few, many or a class for expanded clones.

v_call: TRBV6-5
cdr3_length: 12
d_call: -
clone_size: medium-sized
j_call: TRBJ1-2
cdr3_aa: CASSRGHGGYTF
cdr3_nt: TGTGCCAGCAGTCGCGGACACGGAGGCTACACCTTC

v_call: TRBV9
cdr3_length: 15
d_call: TRBD2
clone_size: -
j_call: TRBJ2-1
cdr3_aa: CASTRGGNSYNEQFF
cdr3_nt: TGTGCCAGCACTCGGGGGGGAAACTCCTACAATGAGCAGTTCTTC

v_call: TRBV7-9
cdr3_length: 16
d_call: -
clone_size: -
j_call: TRBJ1-2
cdr3_aa: CASSLMGGAYNYGYTF
cdr3_nt: TGTGCCAGCAGCTTAATGGGGGGCGCTTATAACTATGGCTACACCTTC

v_call: TRBV7-6
cdr3_length: 12
d_call: -
clone_size: -
j_call: TRBJ2-1
cdr3_aa: CASSSVRSEQFF
cdr3_nt: TGTGCCAGCAGTTCTGTCAGGTCCGAGCAGTTCTTC

v_call: TRBV2
cdr3_length: 15
d_call: TRBD2
clone_size: large
j_call: TRBJ2-7
cdr3_aa: CASSRWTSGRNEQYF
cdr3_nt: TGTGCCAGCAGCCGGTGGACTAGCGGGAGAAACGAGCAGTACTTC

v_call: TRBV5-1
cdr3_length: 13
d_call: -
clone_size: medium-sized
j_call: TRBJ1-1
cdr3_aa: CASRRQDGTEAFF
cdr3_nt: TGCGCCAGCAGAAGACAGGATGGGACTGAAGCTTTCTTT

v_call: TRBV29-1
cdr3_length: 12
d_call: -
clone_size: medium-sized
j_call: TRBJ2-3
cdr3_aa: CSVESGTDTQYF
cdr3_nt: TGCAGCGTTGAAAGCGGAACAGATACGCAGTATTTT

v_call: TRBV18
cdr3_length: 15
d_call: -
clone_size: -
j_call: TRBJ1-1
cdr3_aa: CASSPSQGGGTEAFF
cdr3_nt: TGTGCCAGCTCACCATCCCAAGGGGGTGGCACTGAAGCTTTCTTT

v_call: TRBV28
cdr3_length: 15
d_call: -
clone_size: few
j_call: TRBJ2-1
cdr3_aa: CASNSRPGPRDEQFF
cdr3_nt: TGTGCCAGCAATTCCCGTCCCGGGCCTCGCGATGAGCAGTTCTTC

v_call: TRBV6-1
cdr3_length: 15
d_call: -
clone_size: medium-sized
j_call: TRBJ1-5
cdr3_aa: CASSEGVLSNQPQHF
cdr3_nt: TGTGCCAGCAGTGAAGGTGTACTCTCCAATCAGCCCCAGCATTTT

v_call: TRBV10-3
cdr3_length: 15
d_call: -
clone_size: few
j_call: TRBJ2-6
cdr3_aa: CAIAGFGSGANVLTF
cdr3_nt: TGTGCCATCGCAGGTTTCGGGAGTGGGGCCAACGTCCTGACTTTC

v_call: TRBV30
cdr3_length: 13
d_call: -
clone_size: -
j_call: TRBJ1-2
cdr3_aa: CAWSVARAYGYTF
cdr3_nt: TGTGCCTGGAGTGTAGCCCGGGCCTATGGCTACACCTTC

v_call: TRBV30
cdr3_length: 14
d_call: TRBD1
clone_size: -
j_call: TRBJ2-1
cdr3_aa: CAWLRDRTYNEQFF
cdr3_nt: TGTGCCTGGCTCCGGGACAGAACCTACAATGAGCAGTTCTTC

v_call: TRBV7-3
cdr3_length: 15
d_call: -
clone_size: few
j_call: TRBJ1-2
cdr3_aa: CASSLNGGFVYGYTF
cdr3_nt: TGTGCCAGCAGCTTAAATGGAGGATTTGTGTATGGCTACACCTTC

v_call: TRBV5-1
cdr3_length: 16
d_call: -
clone_size: medium-sized
j_call: TRBJ1-3
cdr3_aa: CASKKGLGNSGNTIYF
cdr3_nt: TGCGCCAGCAAAAAGGGTTTAGGGAACTCTGGAAACACCATATATTTT

v_call: TRBV18
cdr3_length: 15
d_call: TRBD2
clone_size: -
j_call: TRBJ2-1
cdr3_aa: CASSPRTSGRNEQFF
cdr3_nt: TGTGCCAGCTCACCAAGGACTAGCGGGAGAAATGAGCAGTTCTTC

v_call: TRBV9
cdr3_length: 16
d_call: TRBD2
clone_size: few
j_call: TRBJ2-1
cdr3_aa: CASSPQAGVAYNEQFF
cdr3_nt: TGTGCCAGCAGCCCACAAGCGGGAGTTGCCTACAATGAGCAGTTCTTC

v_call: TRBV7-6
cdr3_length: 13
d_call: -
clone_size: -
j_call: TRBJ1-3
cdr3_aa: CASSSNSGNTIYF
cdr3_nt: TGTGCCAGCAGCTCCAACTCTGGAAACACCATATATTTT

v_call: TRBV6-6
cdr3_length: 12
d_call: -
clone_size: -
j_call: TRBJ1-1
cdr3_aa: CASWRVSTEAFF
cdr3_nt: TGTGCCAGCTGGCGGGTTTCCACTGAAGCTTTCTTT

v_call: TRBV30
cdr3_length: 12
d_call: -
clone_size: -
j_call: TRBJ2-7
cdr3_aa: CAWNDHPYEQYF
cdr3_nt: TGTGCCTGGAACGACCACCCCTACGAGCAGTACTTC

v_call: TRBV5-3
cdr3_length: 18
d_call: TRBD2
clone_size: -
j_call: TRBJ2-7
cdr3_aa: CARGAVGASGKSSYEQYF
cdr3_nt: TGTGCCAGAGGGGCGGTTGGAGCTAGCGGGAAAAGCTCCTACGAGCAGTACTTC

v_call: TRBV2
cdr3_length: 14
d_call: -
clone_size: few
j_call: TRBJ2-1
cdr3_aa: CASSVRARNNEQFF
cdr3_nt: TGTGCCAGCAGTGTACGGGCGAGGAACAATGAGCAGTTCTTC

v_call: TRBV9
cdr3_length: 19
d_call: -
clone_size: -
j_call: TRBJ1-6
cdr3_aa: CASSAGGTSRPFPYSPLHF
cdr3_nt: TGTGCCAGCAGCGCGGGAGGGACTTCCAGACCCTTCCCGTATTCACCCCTCCACTTT

v_call: TRBV25-1
cdr3_length: 15
d_call: TRBD1
clone_size: -
j_call: TRBJ2-5
cdr3_aa: CASSDSTGNVETQYF
cdr3_nt: TGTGCCAGCAGTGATTCGACAGGGAATGTGGAGACCCAGTACTTC

v_call: TRBV7-2
cdr3_length: 17
d_call: -
clone_size: -
j_call: TRBJ1-2
cdr3_aa: CASSPYSPTDRRGGYTF
cdr3_nt: TGTGCCAGCAGCCCATATTCCCCAACCGACAGGAGAGGTGGCTACACCTTC

v_call: TRBV19
cdr3_length: 16
d_call: -
clone_size: few
j_call: TRBJ2-2
cdr3_aa: CASSIRGTTNTGELFF
cdr3_nt: TGTGCCAGTAGTATAAGGGGGACTACGAACACCGGGGAGCTGTTTTTT

v_call: TRBV4-2
cdr3_length: 16
d_call: -
clone_size: -
j_call: TRBJ1-5
cdr3_aa: CASSQALDLPNQPQHF
cdr3_nt: TGTGCCAGCAGCCAAGCCCTCGACCTCCCCAATCAGCCCCAGCATTTT

v_call: TRBV9
cdr3_length: 13
d_call: -
clone_size: -
j_call: TRBJ1-5
cdr3_aa: CASSGGPNQPQHF
cdr3_nt: TGTGCCAGCAGCGGAGGGCCCAATCAGCCCCAGCATTTT

v_call: TRBV28
cdr3_length: 12
d_call: -
clone_size: -
j_call: TRBJ1-2
cdr3_aa: CASSAEDYGYTF
cdr3_nt: TGTGCCAGCAGTGCCGAAGACTATGGCTACACCTTC

v_call: TRBV2
cdr3_length: 15
d_call: -
clone_size: few
j_call: TRBJ2-1
cdr3_aa: CASSETHSQATEQFF
cdr3_nt: TGTGCCAGCAGTGAGACCCATTCTCAAGCAACTGAGCAGTTCTTC

v_call: TRBV7-3
cdr3_length: 12
d_call: -
clone_size: -
j_call: TRBJ1-6
cdr3_aa: CASSHGNSPLHF
cdr3_nt: TGTGCCAGCAGCCATGGGAATTCACCCCTCCACTTT

v_call: TRBV7-9
cdr3_length: 15
d_call: -
clone_size: -
j_call: TRBJ2-7
cdr3_aa: CASSLTGGGSHEQYF
cdr3_nt: TGTGCCAGCAGCCTCACGGGGGGCGGGAGTCACGAGCAGTACTTC

v_call: TRBV7-3
cdr3_length: 12
d_call: TRBD2
clone_size: -
j_call: TRBJ2-5
cdr3_aa: CASSLSGGTQYF
cdr3_nt: TGTGCCAGCAGCTTAAGCGGGGGGACCCAGTACTTC

v_call: TRBV27
cdr3_length: 14
d_call: TRBD1
clone_size: -
j_call: TRBJ1-2
cdr3_aa: CASSYRGPNYGYTF
cdr3_nt: TGTGCCAGCAGTTACAGGGGGCCGAACTATGGCTACACCTTC

v_call: TRBV29-1
cdr3_length: 13
d_call: -
clone_size: medium-sized
j_call: TRBJ2-7
cdr3_aa: CSVQRDGTYEQYF
cdr3_nt: TGCAGCGTTCAAAGGGACGGGACCTACGAGCAGTACTTC

v_call: TRBV7-9
cdr3_length: 13
d_call: -
clone_size: -
j_call: TRBJ1-5
cdr3_aa: CASSLGSYQPQHF
cdr3_nt: TGTGCCAGCAGCTTAGGTTCGTATCAGCCCCAGCATTTT

v_call: TRBV5-1
cdr3_length: 14
d_call: TRBD1
clone_size: medium-sized
j_call: TRBJ2-1
cdr3_aa: CASRSGTDYNEQFF
cdr3_nt: TGCGCCAGCAGATCCGGGACAGACTACAATGAGCAGTTCTTC

v_call: TRBV2
cdr3_length: 13
d_call: TRBD2
clone_size: -
j_call: TRBJ2-1
cdr3_aa: CAVGRALGNEQFF
cdr3_nt: TGTGCCGTCGGGAGGGCCCTTGGCAATGAGCAGTTCTTC

v_call: TRBV7-9
cdr3_length: 14
d_call: TRBD2
clone_size: once
j_call: TRBJ2-5
cdr3_aa: CAGTLGGDQETQYF
cdr3_nt: TGTGCCGGCACTCTGGGAGGGGACCAAGAGACCCAGTACTTC

v_call: TRBV7-3
cdr3_length: 13
d_call: -
clone_size: -
j_call: TRBJ1-1
cdr3_aa: CASSSGGRASAFF
cdr3_nt: TGTGCCAGCAGCTCCGGTGGGAGAGCGTCAGCTTTCTTT

v_call: TRBV2
cdr3_length: 14
d_call: TRBD1
clone_size: few
j_call: TRBJ1-5
cdr3_aa: CASNRQGINQPQHF
cdr3_nt: TGTGCCAGCAACCGACAGGGGATCAATCAGCCCCAGCATTTT

v_call: TRBV19
cdr3_length: 16
d_call: TRBD2
clone_size: once
j_call: TRBJ2-3
cdr3_aa: CASSLPSGGDTDTQYF
cdr3_nt: TGTGCCAGTAGTCTCCCTAGCGGGGGGGACACAGATACGCAGTATTTT

v_call: TRBV5-1
cdr3_length: 15
d_call: -
clone_size: -
j_call: TRBJ1-1
cdr3_aa: CASRDGRVFTTEAFF
cdr3_nt: TGCGCCAGCAGGGATGGGAGGGTATTTACAACTGAAGCTTTCTTT

v_call: TRBV7-3
cdr3_length: 14
d_call: -
clone_size: medium-sized
j_call: TRBJ2-3
cdr3_aa: CASSPGLSTDTQYF
cdr3_nt: TGTGCCAGCTCGCCGGGACTGAGCACAGATACGCAGTATTTT

v_call: TRBV5-8
cdr3_length: 14
d_call: TRBD1
clone_size: few
j_call: TRBJ2-5
cdr3_aa: CASSLDRGRLTQYF
cdr3_nt: TGTGCCAGCAGCTTGGACAGGGGAAGGTTGACCCAGTACTTC

v_call: TRBV5-8
cdr3_length: 13
d_call: -
clone_size: -
j_call: TRBJ2-7
cdr3_aa: CASSYMSYDEQYF
cdr3_nt: TGTGCCAGCAGCTACATGTCCTATGACGAGCAGTACTTC

v_call: TRBV9
cdr3_length: 13
d_call: TRBD1
clone_size: -
j_call: TRBJ1-3
cdr3_aa: CASRGTGDNTIYF
cdr3_nt: TGTGCCAGCAGAGGGACAGGAGATAACACCATATATTTT

v_call: TRBV28
cdr3_length: 11
d_call: -
clone_size: few
j_call: TRBJ2-7
cdr3_aa: CATKLQYEQYF
cdr3_nt: TGTGCCACCAAACTCCAATACGAGCAGTACTTC

v_call: TRBV11-1
cdr3_length: 12
d_call: -
clone_size: -
j_call: TRBJ1-2
cdr3_aa: CASSLGRSSYTF
cdr3_nt: TGTGCCAGCAGCTTAGGGCGGAGCAGCTACACCTTC

v_call: TRBV30
cdr3_length: 12
d_call: -
clone_size: -
j_call: TRBJ2-3
cdr3_aa: CAWSVRDNTQYF
cdr3_nt: TGTGCCTGGAGTGTTCGGGACAATACGCAGTATTTT

v_call: TRBV28
cdr3_length: 14
d_call: -
clone_size: -
j_call: TRBJ2-3
cdr3_aa: CASSYDPSTDTQYF
cdr3_nt: TGTGCCAGCAGTTACGATCCGTCCACAGATACGCAGTATTTT

v_call: TRBV18
cdr3_length: 15
d_call: -
clone_size: -
j_call: TRBJ2-1
cdr3_aa: CASSPLASFYNEQFF
cdr3_nt: TGTGCCAGCTCACCACTCGCTAGCTTCTACAATGAGCAGTTCTTC

v_call: TRBV11-1
cdr3_length: 14
d_call: -
clone_size: -
j_call: TRBJ2-7
cdr3_aa: CASSLGTGPYEQYF
cdr3_nt: TGTGCCAGCAGCTTAGGAACAGGGCCCTACGAGCAGTACTTC

v_call: TRBV9
cdr3_length: 16
d_call: TRBD1
clone_size: -
j_call: TRBJ2-1
cdr3_aa: CASSVVGWTGGDEQFF
cdr3_nt: TGTGCCAGCAGCGTAGTGGGGTGGACAGGGGGTGACGAGCAGTTCTTC

v_call: TRBV19
cdr3_length: 13
d_call: TRBD2
clone_size: few
j_call: TRBJ2-7
cdr3_aa: CASNAAGVGEQYF
cdr3_nt: TGTGCCAGTAATGCAGCGGGAGTAGGCGAGCAGTACTTC

v_call: TRBV29-1
cdr3_length: 13
d_call: -
clone_size: -
j_call: TRBJ1-1
cdr3_aa: CSASITSGTEAFF
cdr3_nt: TGCAGCGCGTCGATCACCTCGGGGACTGAAGCTTTCTTT

v_call: TRBV10-1
cdr3_length: 16
d_call: TRBD1
clone_size: few
j_call: TRBJ2-5
cdr3_aa: CASSTRDRGGKETQYF
cdr3_nt: TGCGCCAGCAGCACCCGGGACAGGGGTGGGAAAGAGACCCAGTACTTC